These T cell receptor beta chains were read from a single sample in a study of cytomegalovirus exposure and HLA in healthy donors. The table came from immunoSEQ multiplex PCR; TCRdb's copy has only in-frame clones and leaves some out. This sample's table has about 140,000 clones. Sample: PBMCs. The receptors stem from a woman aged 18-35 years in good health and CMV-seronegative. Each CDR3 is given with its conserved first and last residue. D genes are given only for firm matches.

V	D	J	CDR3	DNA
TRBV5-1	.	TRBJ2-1	CASSTGTLFDEQFF	TGCGCCAGCAGCACCGGGACTCTCTTTGATGAGCAGTTCTTC
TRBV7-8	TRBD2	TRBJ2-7	CASSADGGRGLAGAYEQYF	TGTGCCAGCAGCGCCGACGGGGGGCGAGGACTAGCGGGAGCCTACGAGCAGTACTTC
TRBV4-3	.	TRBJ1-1	CASSMNRILNTEAFF	TGCGCCAGCTCTATGAACAGGATACTGAACACTGAAGCTTTCTTT
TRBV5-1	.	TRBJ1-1	CASSLFGGDPEAFF	TGCGCCAGCAGCTTGTTCGGGGGAGACCCTGAAGCTTTCTTT
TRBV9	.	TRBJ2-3	CASSVAPAGTAGTDTQYF	TGTGCCAGCAGCGTAGCGCCGGCCGGGACTGCGGGTACAGATACGCAGTATTTT
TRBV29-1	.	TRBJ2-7	CSVATGSYEQYF	TGCAGCGTAGCGACAGGTTCCTACGAGCAGTACTTC
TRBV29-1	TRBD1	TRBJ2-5	CSVEDCCHFGTGSGQETQYF	TGCAGCGTTGAAGATTGTTGCCACTTTGGGACAGGGAGTGGGCAAGAGACCCAGTACTTC
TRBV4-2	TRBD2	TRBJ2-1	CASSQEGTSDAYNEQFF	TGTGCCAGCAGCCAAGAAGGAACTAGCGACGCATACAATGAGCAGTTCTTC
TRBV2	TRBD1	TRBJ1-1	CASEPTGGTEAFF	TGTGCCAGCGAGCCGACAGGGGGCACCGAAGCTTTCTTT
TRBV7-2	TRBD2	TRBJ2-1	CASSLANRALAGGREQFF	TGTGCCAGCAGCTTAGCGAATAGGGCGCTCGCGGGAGGTCGTGAGCAGTTCTTC
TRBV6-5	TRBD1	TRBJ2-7	CASSYATGGIGYEQYF	TGTGCCAGCAGTTACGCAACAGGGGGCATAGGGTACGAGCAGTACTTC
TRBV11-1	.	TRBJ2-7	CASSLGLVTGEQYF	TGTGCCAGCAGCTTAGGTTTGGTGACGGGAGAGCAGTACTTC
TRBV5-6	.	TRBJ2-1	CASSLALEAEQFF	TGTGCCAGCAGCTTGGCCCTGGAGGCTGAGCAGTTCTTC
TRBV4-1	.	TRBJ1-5	CASSRGGIEQPQHF	TGCGCCAGCAGCCGGGGGGGTATCGAACAGCCCCAGCATTTT
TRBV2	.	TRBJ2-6	CASIRGSGANVLTF	TGTGCCAGCATTAGGGGCTCTGGGGCCAACGTCCTGACTTTC
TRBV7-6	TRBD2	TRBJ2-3	CASSSWTSGYTDTQYF	TGTGCCAGCAGCTCCTGGACTAGCGGATACACAGATACGCAGTATTTT
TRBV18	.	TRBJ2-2	CASSPGLTNTGELFF	TGTGCCAGCTCACCAGGACTGACGAACACCGGGGAGCTGTTTTTT
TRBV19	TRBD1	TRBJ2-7	CASSPGQGSYWEQYF	TGTGCCAGTAGTCCGGGACAGGGCTCATATTGGGAGCAGTACTTC
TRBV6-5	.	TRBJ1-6	CASSYEPGVESPLHF	TGTGCCAGCAGTTACGAGCCAGGGGTAGAATCACCCCTCCACTTT
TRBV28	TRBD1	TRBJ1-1	CASSKGQGESTEAFF	TGTGCCAGCAGTAAGGGACAGGGGGAGAGTACTGAAGCTTTCTTT
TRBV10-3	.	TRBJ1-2	CAISDSGGRSGYTF	TGTGCCATCAGTGATTCGGGGGGAAGGAGTGGCTACACCTTC
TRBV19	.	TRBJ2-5	CASSISQETQYF	TGTGCCAGTAGTATTTCTCAAGAGACCCAGTACTTC
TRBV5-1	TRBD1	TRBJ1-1	CASSLTGAGNTEAFF	TGCGCCAGCAGCTTGACAGGGGCTGGGAACACTGAAGCTTTCTTT
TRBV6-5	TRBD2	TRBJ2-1	CASRLLADYNEQFF	TGTGCCAGCAGGTTACTAGCGGACTACAATGAGCAGTTCTTC
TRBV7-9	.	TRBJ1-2	CASTQGSTNYGYTF	TGTGCCAGCACCCAGGGGTCGACCAACTATGGCTACACCTTC
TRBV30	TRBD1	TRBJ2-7	CASGQEEDGEQYF	TGTGCCAGCGGACAGGAAGAAGATGGCGAGCAGTACTTC
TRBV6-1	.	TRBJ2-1	CASSVYIRFNNEQFF	TGTGCCAGCAGTGTGTACATCCGATTCAACAATGAGCAGTTCTTC
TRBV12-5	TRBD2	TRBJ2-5	CASGPGGVAETQYF	TGTGCTAGTGGTCCCGGGGGGGTTGCGGAGACCCAGTACTTC
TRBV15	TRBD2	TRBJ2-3	CATSGGRVGDTQYF	TGTGCCACCAGCGGTGGGAGGGTGGGAGATACGCAGTATTTT
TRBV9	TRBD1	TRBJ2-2	CASSVGTGAHTGELFF	TGTGCCAGCAGCGTAGGGACAGGGGCTCACACCGGGGAGCTGTTTTTT
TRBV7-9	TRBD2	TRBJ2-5	CASSLVGSGRYQETQYF	TGTGCCAGCAGCTTAGTGGGTAGCGGGCGGTACCAAGAGACCCAGTACTTC
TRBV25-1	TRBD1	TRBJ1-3	CASSDDRAGNTIYF	TGTGCCAGCAGTGATGACAGGGCTGGAAACACCATATATTTT
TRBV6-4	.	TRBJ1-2	CASSDSNTYGYTF	TGTGCCAGCAGTGACTCGAACACCTATGGCTACACCTTC
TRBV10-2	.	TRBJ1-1	CASSDWRIVNTEAFF	TGCGCCAGCAGTGATTGGCGGATAGTCAACACTGAAGCTTTCTTT
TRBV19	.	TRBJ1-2	CASSIGSSSGYGYTF	TGTGCCAGTAGTATAGGATCCAGCTCAGGGTATGGCTACACCTTC
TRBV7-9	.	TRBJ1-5	CASSFGVQPQHF	TGTGCCAGCAGCTTCGGGGTACAGCCCCAGCATTTT
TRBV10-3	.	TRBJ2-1	CAISEVRGPVNEQFF	TGTGCCATCAGTGAGGTGCGGGGACCGGTAAATGAGCAGTTCTTC
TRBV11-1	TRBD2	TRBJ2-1	CASSLWGLAGNEQFF	TGTGCCAGCAGCTTATGGGGACTAGCAGGCAATGAGCAGTTCTTC
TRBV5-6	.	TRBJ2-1	CASSLGEAYNEQFF	TGTGCCAGCAGCTTGGGAGAGGCCTACAATGAGCAGTTCTTC
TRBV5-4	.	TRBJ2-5	CASSTPTEGGETQYF	TGTGCCAGCAGCACGCCGACGGAGGGGGGGGAGACCCAGTACTTC
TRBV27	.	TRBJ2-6	CASSLTVSAGANVLTF	TGTGCCAGCAGTTTAACAGTTTCGGCCGGGGCCAACGTCCTGACTTTC
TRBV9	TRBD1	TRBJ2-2	CASSLHPGQGAGELFF	TGTGCCAGCAGTTTACACCCGGGACAGGGGGCCGGGGAGCTGTTTTTT
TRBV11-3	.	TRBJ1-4	CASSLEGGRDEKLFF	TGTGCCAGCAGCTTAGAAGGAGGGCGGGATGAAAAACTGTTTTTT
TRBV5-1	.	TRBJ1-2	CASSVGDNFNYGYTF	TGCGCCAGCAGCGTGGGGGACAACTTTAACTATGGCTACACCTTC
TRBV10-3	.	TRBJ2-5	CAISESIGPGETQYF	TGTGCCATCAGTGAGTCGATTGGTCCAGGGGAGACCCAGTACTTC
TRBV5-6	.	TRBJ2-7	CASSLGAGFYEQYF	TGTGCCAGCAGCTTGGGGGCAGGGTTCTACGAGCAGTACTTC
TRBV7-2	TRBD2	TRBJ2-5	CASSPIAGIRETQYF	TGTGCCAGCAGCCCCATAGCGGGAATACGAGAGACCCAGTACTTC
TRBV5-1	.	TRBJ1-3	CASSLADSPNTIYF	TGCGCCAGCAGCTTGGCCGACAGTCCAAACACCATATATTTT
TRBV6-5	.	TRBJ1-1	CASRTYYRDEAFF	TGTGCCAGCAGGACGTATTACAGGGATGAAGCTTTCTTT
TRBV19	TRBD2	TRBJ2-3	CASRSSSGGTDTQYF	TGTGCCAGTAGGTCCTCTAGCGGGGGCACAGATACGCAGTATTTT